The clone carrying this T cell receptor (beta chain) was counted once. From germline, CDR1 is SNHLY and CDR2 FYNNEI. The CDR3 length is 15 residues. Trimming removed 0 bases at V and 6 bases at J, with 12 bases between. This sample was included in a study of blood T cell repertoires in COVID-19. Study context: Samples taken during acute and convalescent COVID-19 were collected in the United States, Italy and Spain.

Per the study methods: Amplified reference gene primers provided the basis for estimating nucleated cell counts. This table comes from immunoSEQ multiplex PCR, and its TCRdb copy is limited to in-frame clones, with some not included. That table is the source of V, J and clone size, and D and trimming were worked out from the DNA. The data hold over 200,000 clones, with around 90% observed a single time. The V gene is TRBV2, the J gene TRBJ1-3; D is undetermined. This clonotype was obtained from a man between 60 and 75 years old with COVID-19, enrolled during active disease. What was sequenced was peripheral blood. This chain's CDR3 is CASSEAPIRVNTIYF. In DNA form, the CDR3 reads TGTGCCAGCAGTGAAGCCCCGATTCGGGTAAACACCATATATTTT.